This TCR beta chain was captured in a study of T-cell memory formation after mild COVID-19. Across the study: The TCR clusters were mostly specific to one donor. Study-level points and caveats: Clones contracting over day 15 to 85 were CD4/CD8 balanced, with later expanders leaning CD4+.

5'RACE, which relied on constant-segment primers, yielded TCR alpha and TCR beta cDNA libraries carrying sample barcodes and UMIs. TCRdb recomputed calls from the 5' RACE reads with MiXCR, one row per CDR3 protein. The table lists roughly 600,000 distinct CDR3 sequences, about a sixth of them singletons. V lost 6 bases to trimming and J lost 3 bases, with 9 bases between them. The CDR3 has 11 amino acids. Germline lookup yields CDR1 SQVTM and CDR2 ANQGSEA. Concerning this clonotype itself: Its antigen is currently unknown.

This TCR derives from an adult woman who had mild COVID-19 (a few samples of this study predate the infection). Cell type and time point are not known. Sequencing was done on a sample of PBMCs or a T cell subset sorted from them (not recorded which). The gene calls are TRBV29-1 and TRBJ2-7; D may be TRBD1 (5 bases). CDR3 sequence (DNA): TGCAGCGTGTGGCAGGGCTACGAGCAGTACTTC. Its protein is CSVWQGYEQYF.